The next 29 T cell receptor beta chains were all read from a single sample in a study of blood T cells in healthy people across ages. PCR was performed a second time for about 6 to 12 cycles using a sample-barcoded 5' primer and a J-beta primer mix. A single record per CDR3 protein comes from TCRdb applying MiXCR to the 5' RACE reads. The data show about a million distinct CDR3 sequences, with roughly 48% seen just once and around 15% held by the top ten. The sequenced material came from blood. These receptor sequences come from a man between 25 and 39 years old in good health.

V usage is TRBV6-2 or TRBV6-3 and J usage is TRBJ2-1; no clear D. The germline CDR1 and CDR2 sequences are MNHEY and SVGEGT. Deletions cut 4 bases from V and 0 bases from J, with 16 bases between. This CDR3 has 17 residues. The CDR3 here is CASSFSPDRRSYNEQFF. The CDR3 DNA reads TGTGCCAGCAGTTTTAGCCCGGACCGCCGCTCCTACAATGAGCAGTTCTTC.

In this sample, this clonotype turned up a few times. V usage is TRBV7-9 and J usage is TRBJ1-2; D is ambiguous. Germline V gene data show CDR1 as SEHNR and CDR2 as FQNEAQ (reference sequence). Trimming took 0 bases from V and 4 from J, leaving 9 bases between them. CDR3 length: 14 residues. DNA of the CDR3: TGTGCCAGCAGCTTAGCGTTAGCTCCCTATGGCTACACCTTC. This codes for CASSLALAPYGYTF.

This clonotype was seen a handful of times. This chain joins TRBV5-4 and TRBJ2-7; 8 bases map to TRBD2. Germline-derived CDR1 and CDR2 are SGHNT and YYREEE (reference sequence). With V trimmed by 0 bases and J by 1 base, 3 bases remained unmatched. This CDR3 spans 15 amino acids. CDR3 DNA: TGTGCCAGCAGCTTGGTTAGCGGGGAGTCCTACGAGCAGTACTTC. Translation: CASSLVSGESYEQYF.

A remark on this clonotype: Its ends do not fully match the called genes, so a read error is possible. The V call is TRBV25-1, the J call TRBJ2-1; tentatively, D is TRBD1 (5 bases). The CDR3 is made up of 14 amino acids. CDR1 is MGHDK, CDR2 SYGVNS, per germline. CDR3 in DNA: TGCGCCAGATTAGTCCAGGACATAGACAATGAGCAGTTCTTC. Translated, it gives CARLVQDIDNEQFF.

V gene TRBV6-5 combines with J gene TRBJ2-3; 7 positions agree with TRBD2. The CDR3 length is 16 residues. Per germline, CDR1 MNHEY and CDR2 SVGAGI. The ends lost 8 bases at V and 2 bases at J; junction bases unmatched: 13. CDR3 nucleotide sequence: TGTGCCAGCGGACCCAAGGGGCGGGGGAACACAGATACGCAGTATTTT. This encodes CASGPKGRGNTDTQYF.

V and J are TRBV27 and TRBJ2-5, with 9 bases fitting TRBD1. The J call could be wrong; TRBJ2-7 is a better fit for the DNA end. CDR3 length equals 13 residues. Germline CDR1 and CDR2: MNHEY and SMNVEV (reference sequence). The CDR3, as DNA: TGTGCCAGCAGTCCCCGGACAGGGGTCGAGCAGTACTTC. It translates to CASSPRTGVEQYF.

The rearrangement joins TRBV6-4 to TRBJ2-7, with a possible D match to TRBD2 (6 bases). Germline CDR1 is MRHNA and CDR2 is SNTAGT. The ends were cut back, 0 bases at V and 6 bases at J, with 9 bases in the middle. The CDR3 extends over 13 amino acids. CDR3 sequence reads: CASSDSMGGEQYF. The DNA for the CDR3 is TGTGCCAGCAGTGACTCGATGGGGGGCGAGCAGTACTTC.

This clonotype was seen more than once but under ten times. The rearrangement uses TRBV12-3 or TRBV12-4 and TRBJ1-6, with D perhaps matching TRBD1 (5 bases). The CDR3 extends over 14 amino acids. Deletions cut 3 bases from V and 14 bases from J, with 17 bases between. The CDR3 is CASSFQGARVALHF. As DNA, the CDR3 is TGTGCCAGCAGTTTTCAAGGGGCCCGGGTCGCCCTCCACTTT.

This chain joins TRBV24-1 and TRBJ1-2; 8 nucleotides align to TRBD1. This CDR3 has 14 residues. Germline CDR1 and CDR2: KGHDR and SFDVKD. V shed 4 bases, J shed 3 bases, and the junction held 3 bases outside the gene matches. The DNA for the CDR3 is TGTGCCACCAGTGACAGGGGGCGCGACTATGGCTACACCTTC. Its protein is CATSDRGRDYGYTF.

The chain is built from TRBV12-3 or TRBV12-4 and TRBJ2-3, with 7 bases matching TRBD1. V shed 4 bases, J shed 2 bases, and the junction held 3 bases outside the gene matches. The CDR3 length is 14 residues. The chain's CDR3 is CASSYRGTTDTQYF. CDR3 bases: TGTGCCAGCAGTTACAGGGGTACCACAGATACGCAGTATTTT.

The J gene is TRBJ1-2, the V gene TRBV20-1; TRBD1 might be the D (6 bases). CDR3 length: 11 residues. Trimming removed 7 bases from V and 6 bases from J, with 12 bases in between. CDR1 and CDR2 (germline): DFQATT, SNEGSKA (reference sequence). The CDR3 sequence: CSGGGHDGYTF. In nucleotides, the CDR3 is TGCAGTGGGGGGGGGCACGATGGCTACACCTTC.

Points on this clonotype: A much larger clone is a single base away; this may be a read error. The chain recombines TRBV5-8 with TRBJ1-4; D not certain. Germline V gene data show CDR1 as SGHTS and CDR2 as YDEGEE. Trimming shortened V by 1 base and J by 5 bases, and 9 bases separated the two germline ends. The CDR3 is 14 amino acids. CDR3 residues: CASSLLTGNEKLFF. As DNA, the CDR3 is TGTGCCAGCAGCTTGCTAACGGGAAATGAAAAACTGTTTTTT. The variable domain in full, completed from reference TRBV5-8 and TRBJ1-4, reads EAGVTQSPTHLIKTRGQQATLRCSPISGHTSVYWYQQALGLGLQFLLWYDEGEERNRGNFPPRFSGRQFPNYSSELNVNALELEDSALYLCASSLLTGNEKLFFGSGTQLSVL.

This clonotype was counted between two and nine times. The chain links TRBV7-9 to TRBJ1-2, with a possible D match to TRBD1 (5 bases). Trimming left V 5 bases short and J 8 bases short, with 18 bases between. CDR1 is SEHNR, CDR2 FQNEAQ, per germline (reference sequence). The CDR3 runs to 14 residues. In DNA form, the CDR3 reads TGTGCCAGCAGCCAGGGATTAGGGAAAGGCGGCTACACCTTC. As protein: CASSQGLGKGGYTF.

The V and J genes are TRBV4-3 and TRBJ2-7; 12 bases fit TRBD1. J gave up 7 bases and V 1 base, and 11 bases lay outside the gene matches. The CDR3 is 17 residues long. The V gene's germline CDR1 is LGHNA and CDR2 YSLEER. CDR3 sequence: CASSQVLAGQGAGEQYF. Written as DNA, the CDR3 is TGCGCCAGCAGCCAAGTTCTTGCGGGACAGGGGGCTGGGGAGCAGTACTTC.

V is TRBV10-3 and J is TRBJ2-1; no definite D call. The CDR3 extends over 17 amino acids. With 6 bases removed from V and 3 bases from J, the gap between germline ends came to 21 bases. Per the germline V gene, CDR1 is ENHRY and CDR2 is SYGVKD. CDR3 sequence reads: CAIRDQALTAGYNEQFF. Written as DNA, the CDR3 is TGTGCCATCAGGGACCAAGCTCTGACGGCCGGCTACAATGAGCAGTTCTTC.

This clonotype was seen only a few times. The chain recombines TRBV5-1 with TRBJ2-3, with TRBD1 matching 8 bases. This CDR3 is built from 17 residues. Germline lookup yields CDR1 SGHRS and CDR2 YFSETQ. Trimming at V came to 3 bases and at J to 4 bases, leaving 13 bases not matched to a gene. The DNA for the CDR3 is TGCGCCAGCAGCTCCGGAGGGGGACAGGTACCAGCAGATACGCAGTATTTT. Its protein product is CASSSGGGQVPADTQYF.

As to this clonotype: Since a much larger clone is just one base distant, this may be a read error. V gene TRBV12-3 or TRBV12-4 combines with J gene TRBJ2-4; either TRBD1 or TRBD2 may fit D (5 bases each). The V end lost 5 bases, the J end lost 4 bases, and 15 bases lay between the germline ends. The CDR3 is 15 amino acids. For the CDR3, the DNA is TGTGCCAGCAGTCCTCCGGGACGGGGAAAAAACATTCAGTACTTC. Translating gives CASSPPGRGKNIQYF.

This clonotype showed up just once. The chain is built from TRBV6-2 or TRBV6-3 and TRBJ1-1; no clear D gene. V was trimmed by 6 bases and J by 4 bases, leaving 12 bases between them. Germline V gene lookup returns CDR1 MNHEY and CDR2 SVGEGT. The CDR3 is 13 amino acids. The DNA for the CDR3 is TGTGCCAGCAGCCCCTGGTCGGGCACTGAAGCTTTCTTT. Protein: CASSPWSGTEAFF.

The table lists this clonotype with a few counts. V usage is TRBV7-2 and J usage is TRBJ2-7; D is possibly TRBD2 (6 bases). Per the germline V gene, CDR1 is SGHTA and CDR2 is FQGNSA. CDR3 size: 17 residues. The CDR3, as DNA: TGTGCTAGCCCAACTCCAGTTTTGGGACTGTTCTCCTACGAGCAGTACTTC. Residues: CASPTPVLGLFSYEQYF.

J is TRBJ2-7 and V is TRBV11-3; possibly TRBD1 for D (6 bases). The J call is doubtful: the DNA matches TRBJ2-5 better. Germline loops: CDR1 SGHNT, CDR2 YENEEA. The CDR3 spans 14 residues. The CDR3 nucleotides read TGTGCCAGCAGCTTTCCAGGGGCAGGGGAGACCCAGTACTTC. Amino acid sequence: CASSFPGAGETQYF.

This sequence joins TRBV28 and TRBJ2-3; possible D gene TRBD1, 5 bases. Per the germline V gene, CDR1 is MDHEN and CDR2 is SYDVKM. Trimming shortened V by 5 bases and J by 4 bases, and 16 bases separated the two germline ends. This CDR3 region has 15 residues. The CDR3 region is CASSPDAAQADTQYF. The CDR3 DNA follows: TGTGCCAGCAGTCCTGATGCAGCACAGGCAGATACGCAGTATTTT. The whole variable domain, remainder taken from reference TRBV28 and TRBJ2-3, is DVKVTQSSRYLVKRTGEKVFLECVQDMDHENMFWYRQDPGLGLRLIYFSYDVKMKEKGDIPEGYSVSREKKERFSLILESASTNQTSMYLCASSPDAAQADTQYFGPGTRLTVL.

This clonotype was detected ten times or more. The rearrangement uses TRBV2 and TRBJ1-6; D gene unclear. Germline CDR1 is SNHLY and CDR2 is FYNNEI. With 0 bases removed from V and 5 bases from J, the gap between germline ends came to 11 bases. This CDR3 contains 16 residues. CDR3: CASSEAEAFNNSPLHF. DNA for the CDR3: TGTGCCAGCAGTGAAGCGGAGGCTTTTAATAATTCACCCCTCCACTTT.

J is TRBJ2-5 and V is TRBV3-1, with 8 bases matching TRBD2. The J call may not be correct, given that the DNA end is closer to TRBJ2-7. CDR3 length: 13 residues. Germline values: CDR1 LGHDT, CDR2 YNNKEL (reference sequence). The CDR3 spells CASSQTGGSEQYF. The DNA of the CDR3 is TGTGCCAGCAGCCAAACGGGGGGGTCCGAGCAGTACTTC.

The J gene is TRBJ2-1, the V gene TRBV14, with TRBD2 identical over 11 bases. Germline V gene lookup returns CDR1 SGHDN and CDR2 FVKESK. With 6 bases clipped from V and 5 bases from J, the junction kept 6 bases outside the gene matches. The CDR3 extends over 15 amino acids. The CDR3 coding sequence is TGTGCCAGCAGTATACTAGCGGGGGCCCACAATGAGCAGTTCTTC. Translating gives CASSILAGAHNEQFF.

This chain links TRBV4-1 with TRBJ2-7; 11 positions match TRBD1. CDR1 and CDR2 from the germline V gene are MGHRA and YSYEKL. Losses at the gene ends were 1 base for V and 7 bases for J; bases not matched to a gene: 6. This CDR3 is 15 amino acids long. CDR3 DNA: TGCGCCAGCAGCCAAGGGACAGGGGGCGCGTGGGAGCAGTACTTC. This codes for CASSQGTGGAWEQYF.

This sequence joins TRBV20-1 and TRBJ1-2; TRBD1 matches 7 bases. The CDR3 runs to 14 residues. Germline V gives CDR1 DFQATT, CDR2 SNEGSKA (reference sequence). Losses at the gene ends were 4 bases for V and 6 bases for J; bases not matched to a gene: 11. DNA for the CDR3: TGCAGTGCTATAATGACAGGGTCTTGGGATGGCTACACCTTC. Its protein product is CSAIMTGSWDGYTF.

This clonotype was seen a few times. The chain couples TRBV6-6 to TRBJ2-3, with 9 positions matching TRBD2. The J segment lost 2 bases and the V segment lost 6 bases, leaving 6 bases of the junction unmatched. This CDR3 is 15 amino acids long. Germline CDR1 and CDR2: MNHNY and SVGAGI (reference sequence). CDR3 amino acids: CASSPLAGITDTQYF. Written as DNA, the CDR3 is TGTGCCAGCAGCCCACTAGCGGGCATCACAGATACGCAGTATTTT.

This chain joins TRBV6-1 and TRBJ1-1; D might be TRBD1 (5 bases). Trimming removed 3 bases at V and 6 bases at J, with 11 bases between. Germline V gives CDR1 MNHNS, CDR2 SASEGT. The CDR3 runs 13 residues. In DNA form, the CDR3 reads TGTGCCAGCAGTGAGCAGGGCCGGGCTGAAGCTTTCTTT. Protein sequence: CASSEQGRAEAFF.

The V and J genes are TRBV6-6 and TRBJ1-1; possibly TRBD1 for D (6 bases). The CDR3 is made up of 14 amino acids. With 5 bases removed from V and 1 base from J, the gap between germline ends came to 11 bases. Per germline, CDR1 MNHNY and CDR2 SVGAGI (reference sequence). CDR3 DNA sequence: TGTGCCAGCAGTCAACAGGGTAAGAACACTGAAGCTTTCTTT. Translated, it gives CASSQQGKNTEAFF.